The 21 T cell receptor beta chains below come from one sample, sequenced in a study of control samples from healthy donors and cancer patients. TCRdb keeps only in-frame clones here, not all; method: immunoSEQ multiplex PCR. The sample has approximately 100,000 clones; 75% to 90% are singletons. Sample: PBMCs. Receptor source: a man aged 60-69 years with lung cancer.

V gene TRBV6-5 combines with J gene TRBJ2-5, with unresolved D. This CDR3 contains 13 residues. In germline, CDR1 is MNHEY, CDR2 SVGAGI. The V and J ends lost 7 bases and 0 bases respectively, with 9 bases between them. CDR3 sequence reads: CASMGSYQETQYF. The CDR3 DNA sequence: TGTGCCAGCATGGGTTCGTACCAAGAGACCCAGTACTTC.

This rearrangement joins TRBV24-1 to TRBJ1-1, with 8 nucleotides matching TRBD1. This CDR3 has 14 residues. V was pared by 4 bases and J by 4 bases, with 4 bases of the junction left unmatched. From germline, CDR1 is KGHDR and CDR2 SFDVKD. This chain's CDR3 is CATSDSRGPTEAFF. The CDR3, as DNA: TGTGCCACCAGTGACAGCAGGGGGCCCACTGAAGCTTTCTTT.

The chain links TRBV7-9 to TRBJ2-5; TRBD1 matches 8 bases. The length of the CDR3 is 17 residues. CDR1 and CDR2 (germline): SEHNR, FQNEAQ (reference sequence). V shed 1 base, J shed 2 bases, and the junction held 9 bases outside the gene matches. The CDR3 nucleotides are TGTGCCAGCAGCTTAGGAAGGACAGGGTCCCTACAAGAGACCCAGTACTTC. It yields the protein CASSLGRTGSLQETQYF.

This rearrangement joins TRBV27 to TRBJ1-2, with a possible D match to TRBD1 (5 bases). The germline gives CDR1 MNHEY, CDR2 SMNVEV (reference sequence). The CDR3 has 15 amino acids. The V end was cut by 0 bases, the J end by 3 bases, with 11 bases between. Here the CDR3 reads CASSLSNGGDYGYTF. The DNA for the CDR3 is TGTGCCAGCAGTTTATCTAACGGAGGGGACTATGGCTACACCTTC.

The chain has TRBV30 and TRBJ1-4; 11 bases agree with TRBD1. Trimming took 4 bases from V and 0 from J; bases not matched to a gene: 1. The CDR3 totals 15 residues. CDR1 and CDR2 (germline): GTSNPN, SVGIG (reference sequence). In nucleotides, the CDR3 is TGTGCCTGGACGGGACAGGGGGCAACTAATGAAAAACTGTTTTTT. This encodes CAWTGQGATNEKLFF.

The chain recombines TRBV13 with TRBJ1-6; D may be TRBD1 (6 bases). Trimming removed 3 bases at V and 10 bases at J, with 7 bases between. Germline V lookup: CDR1 PRHDT, CDR2 FYEKMQ (reference sequence). This CDR3 spans 12 amino acids. The CDR3 protein is CASSLGQSPLHF. The CDR3 DNA follows: TGTGCCAGCAGCTTGGGACAATCACCCCTCCACTTT. Combining the CDR3 with reference TRBV13 and TRBJ1-6 gives the whole variable domain AAGVIQSPRHLIKEKRETATLKCYPIPRHDTVYWYQQGPGQDPQFLISFYEKMQSDKGSIPDRFSAQQFSDYHSELNMSSLELGDSALYFCASSLGQSPLHFGNGTRLTVT.

This clone was seen only a few times. The chain recombines TRBV30 with TRBJ1-4; 8 bases align to TRBD1. This CDR3 has 13 residues. The germline CDR1 and CDR2 sequences are GTSNPN and SVGIG (reference sequence). V dropped 5 bases and J dropped 8; count of bases not matched to a gene: 7. Here the CDR3 DNA reads TGTGCCTGGGGACAGGGAGTGAAAGAAAAACTGTTTTTT. This gives the protein CAWGQGVKEKLFF.

The CDR3 loop reads CASMEGRVRTGELFF. CDR3 in DNA: TGTGCCAGTATGGAAGGGAGGGTTCGCACCGGGGAGCTGTTTTTT. The chain uses TRBV19 and TRBJ2-2, with 7 bases matching TRBD2. This CDR3 is 15 amino acids long. The V gene's germline CDR1 is LNHDA and CDR2 SQIVND (reference sequence). The junction had 9 bases not matched to a gene; V was cut back by 7 bases and J by 4 bases.

The chain couples TRBV7-6 to TRBJ2-2, with D perhaps matching TRBD1 (6 bases). CDR3 length: 16 residues. V was clipped by 5 bases and J by 1 base, with 14 bases between them. CDR1 is SGHVS and CDR2 is FNYEAQ in the germline V gene. CDR3: CASSLQQGLNTGELFF. In nucleotides, the CDR3 is TGTGCCAGCAGCCTTCAACAGGGATTGAACACCGGGGAGCTGTTTTTT.

This clone was recorded only once. This rearrangement joins TRBV7-2 to TRBJ1-5; 7 bases are shared with TRBD1. This CDR3 is built from 12 residues. After removal of 6 bases from V and 12 bases from J, the junction contained 8 bases not matched to a gene. Germline V lookup: CDR1 SGHTA, CDR2 FQGNSA. The CDR3 sequence: CASSRQGLSQHF. CDR3 in DNA: TGTGCCAGCAGTCGACAGGGTCTCAGCCAGCATTTT. Based on the CDR3 plus reference TRBV7-2 and TRBJ1-5, the full variable domain is GAGVSQSPSNKVTEKGKDVELRCDPISGHTALYWYRQSLGQGLEFLIYFQGNSAPDKSGLPSDRFSAERTGGSVSTLTIQRTQQEDSAVYLCASSRQGLSQHFGDGTRLSIL.

The CDR3 reads CASSSRRDRVTEAFF. CDR3 sequence (DNA): TGTGCCAGCAGCTCCCGCCGGGACAGGGTCACTGAAGCTTTCTTT. The J gene is TRBJ1-1, the V gene TRBV7-6, with 9 bases lining up with TRBD1. CDR1 and CDR2 from the germline V gene are SGHVS and FNYEAQ. Unmatched junction bases numbered 7, after V lost 4 bases and J lost 4 bases. This CDR3 is built from 15 residues.

The chain joins TRBV6-5 to TRBJ1-4, with D possibly TRBD1 on 6 matching bases. The germline gives CDR1 MNHEY, CDR2 SVGAGI. Trimming shortened V by 0 bases and J by 6 bases, and 14 bases separated the two germline ends. This CDR3 region has 16 residues. The CDR3 sequence: CASSYSRGGRDEKLFF. The CDR3 DNA is TGTGCCAGCAGTTACTCTAGGGGGGGGCGCGATGAAAAACTGTTTTTT.

The gene calls are TRBV9 and TRBJ2-3; TRBD2 matches at 10 bases. Germline CDR1 and CDR2: SGDLS and YYNGEE. The length of the CDR3 is 14 residues. J lost 3 bases, V lost 4 bases, and 2 bases had no gene match. CDR3 nucleotides: TGTGCCAGCAGCATTAGCGGGGGGACAGATACGCAGTATTTT. This sequence encodes CASSISGGTDTQYF.

The V and J genes are TRBV30 and TRBJ1-1; 9 nucleotides line up with TRBD1. The V and J ends lost 6 bases and 3 bases, in that order; junction bases with no gene match: 5. The CDR3 is 13 amino acids. Germline V gene data show CDR1 as GTSNPN and CDR2 as SVGIG (reference sequence). CDR3 amino acids: CACTRQGDTEAFF. In DNA, the CDR3 is TGTGCCTGCACCAGACAGGGGGACACTGAAGCTTTCTTT.

This chain links TRBV10-1 with TRBJ2-2; D uncertain. V lost 3 bases and J lost 0, with 8 bases in between. This CDR3 spans 15 amino acids. Germline V CDR1 and CDR2: WNHNN, SYGVQD (reference sequence). The CDR3 is CASSDGASNTGELFF. CDR3 in DNA: TGCGCCAGCAGTGATGGAGCCTCGAACACCGGGGAGCTGTTTTTT.

This clone has a single count. CDR3 nucleotides: TGTGCCAGCAGTGCCGGACAGGGTTACGAGCAGTACGTC. This gives the protein CASSAGQGYEQYV. The rearrangement joins TRBV25-1 to TRBJ2-7, with 8 bases lining up with TRBD1. With 4 bases clipped from V and 4 bases from J, the junction kept 3 bases outside the gene matches. CDR1 is MGHDK, CDR2 SYGVNS, per germline. The CDR3 length is 13 residues.

The J gene is TRBJ2-2, the V gene TRBV20-1; 9 bases agree with TRBD1. From germline, CDR1 is DFQATT and CDR2 SNEGSKA (reference sequence). Unmatched junction bases numbered 12, after V lost 3 bases and J lost 1 base. This CDR3 comprises 18 residues. The CDR3 reads CSASPSWGQGLNTGELFF. The DNA of the CDR3 is TGCAGTGCTAGTCCCAGTTGGGGACAGGGCTTGAACACCGGGGAGCTGTTTTTT.

The genes are TRBV30 and TRBJ1-1, with D unclear. CDR3 length equals 10 residues. CDR1 is GTSNPN, CDR2 SVGIG, per germline (reference sequence). V was cut by 5 bases and J by 2 bases, with 3 bases left in between. Here the CDR3 reads CAWGNTEAFF. CDR3 bases: TGTGCCTGGGGTAACACTGAAGCTTTCTTT.

Sample share makes this clone medium-sized. Other nucleotide sequences from this sample produce the same CDR3. The chain has TRBV12-5 and TRBJ2-7; D remains unclear. Germline CDR1 reads LGHNT; CDR2 reads FRNRAP. Trimming removed 4 bases at V and 4 bases at J, with 5 bases between. The CDR3 loop spans 11 amino acids. The CDR3 DNA reads TGTGCTAGTGGTTGGTCTTACGAGCAGTACTTC. Translated, it gives CASGWSYEQYF.

This chain uses TRBV2 with TRBJ1-1, with 8 bases that match TRBD1. The trim removed 5 bases at V and 3 bases at J, leaving 8 bases unmatched. The CDR3 loop spans 15 amino acids. From germline, CDR1 is SNHLY and CDR2 FYNNEI. This chain's CDR3 is CASSYNMDRDTEAFF. CDR3 DNA: TGTGCCAGCAGTTATAACATGGACAGGGACACTGAAGCTTTCTTT.

This clone was recorded once. The J gene is TRBJ1-1, the V gene TRBV24-1; no firm D call. Germline V gene lookup returns CDR1 KGHDR and CDR2 SFDVKD. The V end was cut by 5 bases, the J end by 0 bases, with 3 bases between. The CDR3 totals 12 residues. Here the CDR3 DNA reads TGTGCCACCAGTGGCATGAACACTGAAGCTTTCTTT. Its translation is CATSGMNTEAFF.